What follows is one T cell receptor (beta chain) and its context. Its antigen is undetermined. This sample was included in a study of blood T cells in healthy people across ages. Study-wide results and limits: PBMCs that were unsorted prevented a conclusive naive versus antigen-experienced comparison. Naive T cell percentage and TCR beta diversity correlated strongly.

The study drew donors from healthy Caucasian individuals in Russia aged about 6 to 95. Germline values: CDR1 SNHLY, CDR2 FYNNEI. CDR3 length: 12 amino acids. V was clipped by 7 bases and J by 3 bases, with 10 bases between them. A second about 7 to 12 cycle PCR used barcoded and J-beta primers. Each cDNA molecule received a tag from a template-switch adaptor that had 12 random nucleotides. From the 5' RACE reads, TCRdb called clonotypes with MiXCR, one entry per CDR3 protein. Among roughly 1.4 million distinct CDR3 sequences, around 59% were seen once, and the ten largest hold roughly 7%. This rearrangement joins TRBV2 to TRBJ2-7, with D perhaps given as TRBD1 or TRBD2 (5 bases each). The sequenced material came from blood. The sequence derives from a man aged 18-30 years in good health. As DNA, the CDR3 is TGTGCCAGCACAGGGAGTAACTACGAGCAGTACTTC. Translated: CASTGSNYEQYF.